This TCR beta chain was identified in a study of OX40 agonist ivuxolimab in advanced cancers. Regarding the complete study: The costimulatory receptor OX40 (CD134) was targeted by ivuxolimab, a fully human IgG2 agonistic monoclonal antibody. The paper covers the monotherapy dose-escalation part of the phase I ivuxolimab trial, which included N of about 56 patients. Partial responses occurred in three dose-escalation patients: two with cutaneous melanoma and one with hepatocellular carcinoma. In the dose-escalation cohort, approximately 82% of patients were male, and the mean age was approximately 60 years, with a range of about 23 to 85. Among the roughly 50 dose-escalation patients, approximately 20 had hepatocellular carcinoma, roughly 15 melanoma, 9 renal cell carcinoma and 9 head and neck cancer. Intravenous ivuxolimab was administered to patients every 2 weeks at six dose levels: 0.01, 0.1, 0.3, 1.5, 3 and 10 mg/kg. Prior anti-PD-1, anti-PD-L1 or anti-CTLA-4 therapy was permitted, and checkpoint inhibitors had been received by about two fifths of dose-escalation patients. The point of sequencing TCRbeta in the periphery was to test whether ivuxolimab changed TCR sequence diversity and drove clonal T-cell expansion.

About this clone itself: This receptor's antigen is unknown. No base qualities exist here, and no much larger clone lies one base off it.

The trial excluded patients who had a history of autoimmune disease or were on systemic immunosuppression. Peripheral blood for TCR sequencing was drawn from every dose cohort at baseline, at cycle 4 day 1 and at cycle 7 day 1. The samples were taken from a phase I, first-in-human, multicenter, open-label dose-escalation trial of ivuxolimab. Adults with locally advanced or metastatic melanoma, renal cell carcinoma, hepatocellular carcinoma or head and neck squamous cell carcinoma were enrolled in the trial. Before TCR sequencing, CD4+ T cells and CD8+ T cells from peripheral blood were sorted into separate populations. Genomic DNA was isolated from the sorted cells so that the TCRbeta CDR3 region could be sequenced. TCRbeta CDR3 regions were sequenced using the immunoSEQ Assay. Drawn from immuneACCESS, this table holds only the in-frame rearrangements with V and J called that TCRdb kept. Clones are partly lost; checked studies trace under half to an unresolved V gene and leave the rest unexplained. This sample gives tens of thousands of clones in total; approximately 86% of them show up just once. Together, the top ten hold roughly 30% of the sample.

The paper as a whole reports these results and caveats: Clonal expansion of both CD4+ and CD8+ blood T cells was observed from baseline to week 6 at doses 0.1 to 3.0 mg/kg. The antigen specificity of the clonally expanded peripheral T cells was not determined. Low levels of normalized T-cell clonal expansion were also seen in some patients who did not respond. On average, CD8+ T cells showed more expanded clones than CD4+ T cells after ivuxolimab. In the 0.1-3.0 mg/kg groups, partial responders had among the lowest normalized peripheral clonal expansion, particularly in CD8+ T cells.

Sample: CD4+ or CD8+ T cells sorted from blood, taken in a trial of the OX40 agonist ivuxolimab. The sequence was obtained from an adult with an advanced solid tumor such as melanoma, head and neck, liver or kidney cancer.

The DNA is TGTGCCACCACCGGTAGACAGTGGACCTACGAGCAGTACTTC. The encoded protein is CATTGRQWTYEQYF. The rearranged chain carries TRBV6-1 and TRBJ2-7, with a tentative D gene TRBD1 over 5 matching bases. Via the germline V gene, CDR1 is MNHNS and CDR2 SASEGT. The germline ends are 18 bases apart after V is trimmed by 10 bases and J by 2 bases. The CDR3 spans 14 residues, from the cysteine through the phenylalanine. Left in the record is the CDR3 DNA by itself, 42 bases read in frame from the first base.